The T cell receptor beta chain under discussion was sequenced for a study of vaccination effects on CD4 cells after COVID-19. Antigen-specific CD4+ T cells expanded by the ViraFEST assay with viral peptide pools were then sequenced. Following 10 days of culture, CD4+ T cells were isolated. Nucleocapsid antibodies stayed negative before and after vaccination, showing no earlier SARS-CoV-2 infection. IL-2 medium was substituted for half the medium on days 3 and 7. The V gene lost 10 bases and the J gene lost 3 bases, with 15 bases spanning the gap. CDR3 length: 13 residues. CDR1 is ENHRY, CDR2 SYGVKD, per germline. TCRdb keeps only in-frame clones here, not all; method: immunoSEQ multiplex PCR. The table has 73,000 or so clones, under 80% seen once. As regards this clone: Its cognate antigen is unknown.

V is TRBV10-3 and J is TRBJ1-2; no definite D call. This TCR was recovered from a human donor who received a COVID-19 vaccine. Sequences were derived from CD4+ T cells from PBMCs cultured with SARS-CoV-2 spike peptides, sampled before COVID-19 vaccination. The CDR3 loop reads CASGLDLDYGYTF. The CDR3 DNA reads as TGTGCCAGCGGGCTTGACTTAGACTATGGCTACACCTTC.